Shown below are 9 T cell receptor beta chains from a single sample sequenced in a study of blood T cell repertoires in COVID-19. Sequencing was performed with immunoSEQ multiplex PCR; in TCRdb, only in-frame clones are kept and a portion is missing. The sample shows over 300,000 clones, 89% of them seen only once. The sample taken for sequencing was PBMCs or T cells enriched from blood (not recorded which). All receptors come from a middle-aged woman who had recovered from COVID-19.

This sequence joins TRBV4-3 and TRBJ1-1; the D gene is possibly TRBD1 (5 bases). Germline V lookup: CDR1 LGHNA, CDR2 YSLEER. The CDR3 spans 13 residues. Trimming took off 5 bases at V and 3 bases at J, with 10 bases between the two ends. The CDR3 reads CASSIQGYTEAFF. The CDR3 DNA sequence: TGCGCCAGCAGCATCCAGGGTTACACTGAAGCTTTCTTT.

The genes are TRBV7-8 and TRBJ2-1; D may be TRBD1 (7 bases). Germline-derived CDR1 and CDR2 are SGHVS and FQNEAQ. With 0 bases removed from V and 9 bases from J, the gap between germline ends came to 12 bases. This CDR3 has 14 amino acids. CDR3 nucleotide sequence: TGTGCCAGCAGCTTAGCGGCAGGGGGGAGTGAGCAGTTCTTC. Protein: CASSLAAGGSEQFF.

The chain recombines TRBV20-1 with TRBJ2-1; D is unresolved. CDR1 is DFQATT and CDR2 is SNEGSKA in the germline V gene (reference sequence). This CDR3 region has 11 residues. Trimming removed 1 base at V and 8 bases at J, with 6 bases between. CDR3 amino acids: CSARVGDEQFF. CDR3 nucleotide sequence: TGCAGTGCTAGAGTGGGCGATGAGCAGTTCTTC.

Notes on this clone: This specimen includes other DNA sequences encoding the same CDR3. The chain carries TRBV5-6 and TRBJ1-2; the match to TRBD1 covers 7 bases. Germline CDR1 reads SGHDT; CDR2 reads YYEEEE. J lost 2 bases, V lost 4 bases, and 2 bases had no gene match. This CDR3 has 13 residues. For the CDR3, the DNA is TGTGCCAGCAGCCCGGACAGGAACTATGGCTACACCTTC. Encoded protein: CASSPDRNYGYTF.

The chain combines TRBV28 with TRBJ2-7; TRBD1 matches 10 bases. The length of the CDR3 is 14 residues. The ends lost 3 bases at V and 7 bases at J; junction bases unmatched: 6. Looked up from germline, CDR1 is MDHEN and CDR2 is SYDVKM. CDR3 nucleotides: TGTGCCAGCAGTTTTGGTGACAGGGGGCATGAGCAGTACTTC. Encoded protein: CASSFGDRGHEQYF. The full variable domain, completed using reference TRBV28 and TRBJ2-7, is DVKVTQSSRYLVKRTGEKVFLECVQDMDHENMFWYRQDPGLGLRLIYFSYDVKMKEKGDIPEGYSVSREKKERFSLILESASTNQTSMYLCASSFGDRGHEQYFGPGTRLTVT.

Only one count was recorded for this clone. This chain's CDR3 is CASRTLAGGNTGELFF. The CDR3 DNA follows: TGTGCCAGCAGGACCCTAGCGGGAGGCAACACCGGGGAGCTGTTTTTT. This chain uses TRBV6-6 with TRBJ2-2; 11 bases are a match to TRBD2. The germline V gene encodes CDR1 MNHNY and CDR2 SVGAGI (reference sequence). V shed 6 bases and J 2 bases; nucleotides not matched to a gene: 5. CDR3 size: 16 residues.

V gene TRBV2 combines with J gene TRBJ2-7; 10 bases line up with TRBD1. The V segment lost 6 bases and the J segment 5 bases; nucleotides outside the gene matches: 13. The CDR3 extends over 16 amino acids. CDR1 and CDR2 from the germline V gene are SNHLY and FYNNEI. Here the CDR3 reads CASSPGSTGGFHEQYF. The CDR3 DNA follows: TGTGCCAGCAGCCCTGGGTCGACAGGGGGCTTCCACGAGCAGTACTTC.

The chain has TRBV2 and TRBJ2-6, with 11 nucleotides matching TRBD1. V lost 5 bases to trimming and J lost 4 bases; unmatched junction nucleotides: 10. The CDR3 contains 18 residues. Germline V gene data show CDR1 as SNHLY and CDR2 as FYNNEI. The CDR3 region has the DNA TGTGCCAGCAGTTACAGCGGACAGGGGGCGCTCGGGGCCAACGTCCTGACTTTC. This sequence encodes CASSYSGQGALGANVLTF.

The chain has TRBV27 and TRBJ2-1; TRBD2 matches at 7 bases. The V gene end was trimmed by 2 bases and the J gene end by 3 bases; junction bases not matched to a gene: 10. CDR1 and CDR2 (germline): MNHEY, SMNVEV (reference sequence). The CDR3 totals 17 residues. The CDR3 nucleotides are TGTGCCAGCAGTTTAACGGGAAGCGGGATTATCTACAATGAGCAGTTCTTC. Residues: CASSLTGSGIIYNEQFF.